A selection of T cell receptor beta chains follows, all from one sample in a study of PD-L1 blockade in urothelial cancer. Data came from immunoSEQ multiplex PCR; TCRdb stores just in-frame clones and leaves some out. The sample holds 50,000 to 60,000 clones; about 86% are singletons and the top ten take 2.9%. The sequencing used PBMCs, collected around atezolizumab (anti-PD-L1) treatment. The receptors here all came from a man in his forties or fifties with urothelial cancer. Each CDR3 is given with its conserved first and last residue. D genes are given only for firm matches. The size field is filled for only some rows; it gives once, few, many or a size class.

D gene	clone size	V gene	J gene	CDR3 protein	CDR3 DNA
TRBD2	NA	TRBV7-9	TRBJ2-1	CASSLDVSSGSLNEQFF	TGTGCCAGCAGCTTAGACGTTAGTAGCGGGAGTCTGAATGAGCAGTTCTTC
NA	once	TRBV5-1	TRBJ1-2	CASSSTQGYGYTF	TGCGCCAGCAGCTCTACTCAGGGGTATGGCTACACCTTC
TRBD1	NA	TRBV28	TRBJ1-6	CASSSQQGRNSPLHF	TGTGCCAGCAGTTCTCAACAGGGGCGTAATTCACCCCTCCACTTT
NA	NA	TRBV28	TRBJ2-1	CATRGPGDNEQFF	TGTGCCACCCGAGGGCCTGGAGACAATGAGCAGTTCTTC
NA	NA	TRBV27	TRBJ2-1	CASSSRATINNEQFF	TGTGCCAGCAGTTCGCGGGCCACGATAAACAATGAGCAGTTCTTC
NA	NA	TRBV30	TRBJ1-2	CAWSVRVEHGYTF	TGTGCCTGGAGTGTTCGGGTCGAACATGGCTACACCTTC
NA	NA	TRBV9	TRBJ2-5	CASSVGVGQETQYF	TGTGCCAGCAGCGTAGGTGTCGGTCAAGAGACCCAGTACTTC
TRBD2	NA	TRBV30	TRBJ2-1	CAWSVSSGRRGEQFF	TGTGCCTGGAGTGTTTCTAGCGGGAGAAGAGGTGAGCAGTTCTTC
NA	NA	TRBV30	TRBJ1-1	CAWSRGAFTEAFF	TGTGCCTGGAGCCGGGGGGCATTTACTGAAGCTTTCTTT
NA	NA	TRBV7-9	TRBJ1-1	CASSKTGAKGTEAFF	TGTGCCAGCAGCAAAACGGGAGCCAAAGGTACTGAAGCTTTCTTT
TRBD1	NA	TRBV19	TRBJ1-6	CASSQRTGARNSPLHF	TGTGCCAGTAGCCAGAGGACAGGGGCCCGAAATTCACCCCTCCACTTT
NA	NA	TRBV18	TRBJ1-1	CASRAGYTEAFF	TGTGCCAGCCGAGCAGGATACACTGAAGCTTTCTTT
NA	NA	TRBV6-6	TRBJ1-6	CASRTGNGDSPLHF	TGTGCCAGCAGAACAGGGAACGGCGATTCACCCCTCCACTTT
TRBD2	NA	TRBV5-1	TRBJ2-2	CASSLTLAGAGELFF	TGCGCCAGCAGCTTGACACTGGCGGGAGCTGGGGAGCTGTTTTTT
NA	NA	TRBV7-7	TRBJ2-3	CASSRVLADTQYF	TGTGCTAGCAGCCGCGTCCTAGCAGATACGCAGTATTTT
NA	NA	TRBV27	TRBJ1-2	CATRGGGRHYGYTF	TGTGCCACGCGGGGGGGTGGACGGCACTATGGCTACACCTTC
NA	NA	TRBV5-8	TRBJ2-7	CASSLRTGRPYEQYF	TGTGCCAGCAGCTTGCGTACCGGGAGACCCTACGAGCAGTACTTC
NA	NA	TRBV5-5	TRBJ2-7	CASSLEGGAAYEQYF	TGTGCCAGCAGCTTGGAGGGCGGAGCGGCGTACGAGCAGTACTTC
NA	once	TRBV7-9	TRBJ2-2	CASSLEWQYTGELFF	TGTGCCAGCAGCTTAGAGTGGCAGTACACCGGGGAGCTGTTTTTT
NA	NA	TRBV6-5	TRBJ1-5	CASSYRGVNQPQHF	TGTGCCAGCAGTTATCGGGGAGTTAATCAGCCCCAGCATTTT
NA	NA	TRBV28	TRBJ1-2	CASSLTGQKYGYTF	TGTGCCAGCAGTCTGACCGGACAGAAATATGGCTACACCTTC
TRBD2	NA	TRBV10-2	TRBJ2-1	CASSETLAGLYNEQFF	TGCGCCAGCAGTGAGACCCTAGCGGGCCTGTACAATGAGCAGTTCTTC
NA	NA	TRBV9	TRBJ2-2	CASSVGGPGTGELFF	TGTGCCAGCAGCGTAGGGGGGCCAGGCACCGGGGAGCTGTTTTTT
NA	NA	TRBV27	TRBJ2-1	CASSFYQASDEQFF	TGTGCCAGCAGTTTTTACCAAGCGAGTGATGAGCAGTTCTTC
NA	NA	TRBV18	TRBJ1-2	CASSPGGQNYGYTF	TGTGCCAGCTCACCTGGCGGTCAGAACTATGGCTACACCTTC
TRBD1	NA	TRBV19	TRBJ1-2	CASREDRDYGYTF	TGTGCCAGTAGAGAGGACAGGGACTATGGCTACACCTTC
NA	NA	TRBV25-1	TRBJ2-3	CASSEGAGLDTQYF	TGTGCCAGCAGTGAAGGGGCAGGGTTAGATACGCAGTATTTT
NA	few	TRBV19	TRBJ2-6	CASSNPGHPSGANVLTF	TGTGCCAGTAGCAACCCGGGACATCCCTCTGGGGCCAACGTCCTGACTTTC
NA	NA	TRBV9	TRBJ1-3	CASSVEPGTGNTIYF	TGTGCCAGCAGCGTAGAGCCGGGGACTGGAAACACCATATATTTT
TRBD1	NA	TRBV9	TRBJ2-2	CASSIGQGPATTGELFF	TGTGCCAGCAGCATCGGACAGGGGCCGGCTACGACCGGGGAGCTGTTTTTT
NA	NA	TRBV11-2	TRBJ2-1	CASSLGLGPLFRGKEQFF	TGTGCCAGCAGCTTAGGCCTTGGGCCCCTGTTTAGAGGGAAAGAGCAGTTCTTC
NA	NA	TRBV11-1	TRBJ2-1	CASSFINEQFF	TGTGCCAGCAGCTTTATTAATGAGCAGTTCTTC
TRBD1	NA	TRBV5-4	TRBJ2-3	CASSLAGGHSTDTQYF	TGTGCCAGCAGCTTGGCAGGGGGCCATAGCACAGATACGCAGTATTTT
NA	NA	TRBV2	TRBJ2-7	CASSEQGTFYEQYF	TGTGCCAGCAGTGAACAGGGTACTTTCTACGAGCAGTACTTC
TRBD1	NA	TRBV19	TRBJ2-1	CASTEDRGPYEQFF	TGTGCCAGTACCGAGGACAGGGGACCGTATGAGCAGTTCTTC
TRBD1	NA	TRBV5-4	TRBJ1-2	CASNPRQGPSYGYTF	TGTGCCAGCAACCCCCGACAGGGGCCTAGCTATGGCTACACCTTC
TRBD1	NA	TRBV18	TRBJ1-1	CASSPQGADTEAFF	TGTGCCAGCTCACCACAGGGGGCTGACACTGAAGCTTTCTTT